This TCR beta chain was documented in a study of T cells after posttransplantation cyclophosphamide. This clone appeared many times. Its antigen is still unknown. Study findings and constraints: Blood and skin or GI T cell repertoires showed limited TRB overlap. Recipient CMV seropositivity and CMV reactivation strongly tracked TRB clonality. Donor CD8+ memory clones often dominated recipient blood repertoires at later times.

Peripheral blood was collected from the related graft donor on the marrow donation day. Sequencing used immunoSEQ multiplex PCR; TCRdb keeps in-frame clones, though not all of them. In total the sample includes tens of thousands of clones, none of them seen once. Germline CDR1 SGDLS, CDR2 YYNGEE. Trimming cost V 7 bases and J 7 bases; bases outside gene matches: 5. There are 14 residues in the CDR3. The V gene is TRBV9, the J gene TRBJ2-2, with 12 bases fitting TRBD1. The sequence was collected from a woman between 45 and 65 years old in good health and a related stem cell transplant donor. The source material was PBMCs. The CDR3 region has the DNA TGTGCCAGCCGGGACAGGGGGCCTGGCGGGGAGCTGTTTTTT. Its translation: CASRDRGPGGELFF.